This T cell receptor beta chain was profiled in a study of regulatory T cells in long-lasting Graves disease. Through Arm-PCR of CDR3 regions and iRepertoire HTBI primers, TCR beta libraries were built. Via MiXCR, TCRdb re-called the multiplex PCR reads, giving one row per CDR3 protein. The sample contains roughly 450,000 distinct CDR3 sequences, about 20% of which appear only once. Time point denoted: persistent/refractory GD, antithyroid drugs over 5 years with positive TRAb. PBMC-extracted RNA yielded the TCR library. This sample comprised peripheral blood mononuclear cells (PBMCs), obtained when the disease was refractory, from a patient treated with antithyroid drugs. The TCR comes from a female donor with Graves disease.

The CDR3 reads CAIGNREYGYGYTF. The CDR3 DNA reads TGTGCCATCGGTAACAGGGAGTATGGCTATGGCTACACCTTC. The V call is TRBV10-3, the J call TRBJ1-2, with D perhaps TRBD1 (6 bases). Deletions cut 8 bases from V and 4 bases from J, with 17 bases between. CDR3 length: 14 amino acids. Germline values: CDR1 ENHRY, CDR2 SYGVKD.